Described below is a single T cell receptor beta chain sequence and its context. The antigen remains unidentified. It was with 60 Vbeta and 13 Jbeta primers that the PCR ran. Profiling relied on immunoSEQ multiplex PCR, and the TCRdb table lists in-frame clones only, not all of them. Among about 170,000 clones listed, 76% were seen once. This sample is drawn from a study of cytomegalovirus exposure and HLA in healthy donors. Study-wide context: Early released data comprised around 79 million unique TCRs from HLA-typed donors. Study-wide results and limits: Segments of the TCR beta V type were, in most cases, productive about 87% or about 30% of the time in an earlier analysis. For TCR beta chains, V- and J-gene trimming was later linked to a missense DCLRE1C variant.

The origin of this receptor is a female donor in good health and CMV-seronegative. Sequencing was done on a sample of PBMCs.

The CDR3 loop reads CASSLGAGGNVYNEQFF. As DNA, the CDR3 is TGTGCCAGCAGCTTAGGGGCGGGGGGAAACGTTTACAATGAGCAGTTCTTC. V and J are TRBV11-2 and TRBJ2-1; 8 nucleotides align to TRBD2. Germline assignment: CDR1 SGHAT and CDR2 FQNNGV. This CDR3 region has 17 residues. J gave up 4 bases and V 1 base, and 9 bases lay outside the gene matches.